This T cell receptor beta chain was found in a study of cytomegalovirus exposure and HLA in healthy donors. The CDR3 has 16 residues. Overall study findings and caveats: Highly shared sequence variants in one cluster were likely a sequencing artifact.

Both 60 Vbeta primers and 13 Jbeta primers went into the PCR. Produced via immunoSEQ multiplex PCR; TCRdb's table is partial and in-frame only. The sample includes 150,000 to 200,000 clones, approximately 80% of them seen just once. As regards this clone: No antigen is known for it.

What was sequenced was PBMCs. This chain links TRBV21-1 with TRBJ1-2; TRBD1, the D gene given by the table, was not confirmed from the DNA. TRBV21-1 counts as a pseudogene. This clonotype was sampled from a woman aged 25 to 45 in good health and CMV-seropositive. The CDR3 protein is CASSNLRQGERYGYTF. CDR3 coding DNA: TGTGCCAGCAGCAACCTTCGACAGGGAGAGAGGTATGGCTACACCTTC.